One T cell receptor (beta chain) is described in this entry. Antigen unknown. This record belongs to a study of OX40 agonist ivuxolimab in advanced cancers. Turning to the study itself: Given to patients was ivuxolimab, an agonistic anti-OX40 (CD134) antibody. At 82.7% male, the cohort had a mean age of 60 years, ranging from about 23 to 79. Study-wide findings and caveats: Among patients with partial responses at 0.1-3.0 mg/kg, clonal expansion was among the lowest.

Here immunoSEQ multiplex PCR was the method, and the copy in TCRdb shows in-frame clones only, minus some. The data hold 55,000 to 70,000 clones, with roughly 89% observed a single time. Germline loops: CDR1 SEHNR, CDR2 FQNEAQ (reference sequence). The germline V and J ends were trimmed by 5 bases and 6 bases, with 11 bases remaining between them. The length of the CDR3 is 12 residues. Peripheral blood came from all dose cohorts at three timepoints. The sample consisted of CD4+ or CD8+ T cells sorted from blood, taken in a trial of the OX40 agonist ivuxolimab. This TCR was recovered from an adult with an advanced solid tumor such as melanoma, head and neck, liver or kidney cancer. V gene TRBV7-9 combines with J gene TRBJ2-7, with a tentative D call TRBD2 (6 bases). The CDR3: CASSAGRLEQYF. The CDR3 DNA reads TGTGCCAGCAGCGCGGGGAGGCTCGAGCAGTACTTC.